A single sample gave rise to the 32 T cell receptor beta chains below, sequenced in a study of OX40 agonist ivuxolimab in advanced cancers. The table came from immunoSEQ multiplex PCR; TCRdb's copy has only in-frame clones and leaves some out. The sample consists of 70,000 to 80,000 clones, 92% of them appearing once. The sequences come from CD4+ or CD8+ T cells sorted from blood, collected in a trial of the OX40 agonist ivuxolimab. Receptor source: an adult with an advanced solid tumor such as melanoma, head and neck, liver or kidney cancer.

In nucleotides, the CDR3 is TGTGCCAGCAGCCGGTTACCGGGACTAGCGGTAAACGGGGAGCTGTTTTTT. It encodes CASSRLPGLAVNGELFF. The chain employs TRBV7-7 and TRBJ2-2, with 11 bases fitting TRBD2. The junction had 12 bases not matched to a gene; V was cut back by 5 bases and J by 7 bases. Germline V lookup: CDR1 SSHAT, CDR2 FNYEAQ (reference sequence). The CDR3 contains 17 residues.

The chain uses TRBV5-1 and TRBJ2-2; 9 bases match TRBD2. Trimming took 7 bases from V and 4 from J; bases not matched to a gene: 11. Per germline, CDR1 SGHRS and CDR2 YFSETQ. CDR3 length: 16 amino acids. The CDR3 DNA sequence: TGCGCCAGCGTCCGGGTAGCGGGAGCGAGCACCGGGGAGCTGTTTTTT. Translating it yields CASVRVAGASTGELFF.

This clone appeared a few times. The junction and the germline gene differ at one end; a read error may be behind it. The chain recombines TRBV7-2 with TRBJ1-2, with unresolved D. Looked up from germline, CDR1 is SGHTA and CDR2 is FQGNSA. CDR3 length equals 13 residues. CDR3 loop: CASSLGAKYGYTF. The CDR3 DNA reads TGTGCCAGCAGCTTAGGGGCTAAGTATGGCTACACCTTC.

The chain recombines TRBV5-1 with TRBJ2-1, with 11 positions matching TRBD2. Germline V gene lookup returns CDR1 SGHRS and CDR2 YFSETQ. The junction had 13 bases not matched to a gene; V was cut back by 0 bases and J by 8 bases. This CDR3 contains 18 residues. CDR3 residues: CASSLAQTSGSLGDEQFF. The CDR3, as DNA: TGCGCCAGCAGCTTGGCGCAAACTAGCGGGAGTTTAGGCGATGAGCAGTTCTTC. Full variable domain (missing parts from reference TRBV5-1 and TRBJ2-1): KAGVTQTPRYLIKTRGQQVTLSCSPISGHRSVSWYQQTPGQGLQFLFEYFSETQRNKGNFPGRFSGRQFSNSRSEMNVSTLELGDSALYLCASSLAQTSGSLGDEQFFGPGTRLTVL.

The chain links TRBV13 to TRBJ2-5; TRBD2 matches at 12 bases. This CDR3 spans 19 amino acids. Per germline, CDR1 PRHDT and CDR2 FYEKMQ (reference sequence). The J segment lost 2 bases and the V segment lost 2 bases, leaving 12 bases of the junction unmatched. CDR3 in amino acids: CASSLKSSGRAGGQETQYF. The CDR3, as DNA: TGTGCCAGCAGCTTAAAATCTAGCGGGAGGGCCGGGGGGCAAGAGACCCAGTACTTC.

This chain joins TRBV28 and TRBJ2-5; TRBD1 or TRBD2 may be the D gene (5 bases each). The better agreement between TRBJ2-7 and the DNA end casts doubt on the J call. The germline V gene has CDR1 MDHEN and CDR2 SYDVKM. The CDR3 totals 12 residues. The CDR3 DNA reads TGTGCCAGCAAACTTGGGACCACCGAGCAGTACTTC. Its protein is CASKLGTTEQYF.

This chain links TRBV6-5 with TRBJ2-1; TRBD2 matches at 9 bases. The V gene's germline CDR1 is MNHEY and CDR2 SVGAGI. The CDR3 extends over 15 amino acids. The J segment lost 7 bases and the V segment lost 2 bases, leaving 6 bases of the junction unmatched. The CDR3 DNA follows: TGTGCCAGCAGTTACGGGGTAGCGGGAGATAATGAGCAGTTCTTC. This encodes CASSYGVAGDNEQFF.

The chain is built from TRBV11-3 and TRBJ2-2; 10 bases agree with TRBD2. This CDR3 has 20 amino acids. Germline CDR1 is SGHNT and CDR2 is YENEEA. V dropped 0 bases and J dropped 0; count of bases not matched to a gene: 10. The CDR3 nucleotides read TGTGCCAGCAGCTTAGACCGGTGGCTAGCGGGAGTCTCGAACACCGGGGAGCTGTTTTTT. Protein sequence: CASSLDRWLAGVSNTGELFF. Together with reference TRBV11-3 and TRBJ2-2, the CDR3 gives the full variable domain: EAGVVQSPRYKIIEKKQPVAFWCNPISGHNTLYWYLQNLGQGPELLIRYENEEAVDDSQLPKDRFSAERLKGVDSTLKIQPAELGDSAVYLCASSLDRWLAGVSNTGELFFGEGSRLTVL.

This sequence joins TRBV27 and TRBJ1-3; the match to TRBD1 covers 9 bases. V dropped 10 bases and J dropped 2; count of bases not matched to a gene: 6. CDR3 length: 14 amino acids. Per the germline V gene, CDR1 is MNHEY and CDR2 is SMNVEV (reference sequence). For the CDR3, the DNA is TGTGCCACCTGGGACAGGGCGGCTGGAAACACCATATATTTT. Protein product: CATWDRAAGNTIYF.

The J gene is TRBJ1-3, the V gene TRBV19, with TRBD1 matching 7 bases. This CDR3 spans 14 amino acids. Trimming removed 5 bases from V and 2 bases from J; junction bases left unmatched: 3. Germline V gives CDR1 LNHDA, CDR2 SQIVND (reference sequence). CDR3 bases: TGTGCCAGTAGTGAGGGACAGACTGGAAACACCATATATTTT. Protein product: CASSEGQTGNTIYF. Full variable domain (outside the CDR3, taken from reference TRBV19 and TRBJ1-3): DGGITQSPKYLFRKEGQNVTLSCEQNLNHDAMYWYRQDPGQGLRLIYYSQIVNDFQKGDIAEGYSVSREKKESFPLTVTSAQKNPTAFYLCASSEGQTGNTIYFGEGSWLTVV.

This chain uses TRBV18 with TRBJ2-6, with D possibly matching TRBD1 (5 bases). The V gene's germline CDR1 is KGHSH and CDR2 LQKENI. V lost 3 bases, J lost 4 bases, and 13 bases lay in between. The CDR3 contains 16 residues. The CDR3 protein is CASSPNQGTGANVLTF. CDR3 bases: TGTGCCAGCTCACCGAATCAGGGTACCGGGGCCAACGTCCTGACTTTC.

CDR3 region: CASSNRDSSGNTIYF. The CDR3 DNA reads as TGTGCCAGTAGTAACCGGGACAGCTCTGGAAACACCATATATTTT. V gene TRBV19 combines with J gene TRBJ1-3; the match to TRBD1 covers 7 bases. With 4 bases clipped from V and 0 bases from J, the junction kept 3 bases outside the gene matches. This CDR3 comprises 15 residues. Germline-derived CDR1 and CDR2 are LNHDA and SQIVND (reference sequence).

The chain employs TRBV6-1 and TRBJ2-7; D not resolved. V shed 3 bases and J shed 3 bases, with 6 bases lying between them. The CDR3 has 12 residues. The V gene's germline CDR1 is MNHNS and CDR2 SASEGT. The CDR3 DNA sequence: TGTGCCAGCAGTGACCAAGGCTACGAGCAGTACTTC. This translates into CASSDQGYEQYF.

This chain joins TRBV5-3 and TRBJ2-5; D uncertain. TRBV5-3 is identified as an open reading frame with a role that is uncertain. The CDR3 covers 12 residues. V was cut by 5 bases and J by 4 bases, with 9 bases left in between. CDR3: CARRTAGETQYF. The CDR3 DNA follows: TGTGCCAGAAGGACTGCAGGAGAGACCCAGTACTTC.

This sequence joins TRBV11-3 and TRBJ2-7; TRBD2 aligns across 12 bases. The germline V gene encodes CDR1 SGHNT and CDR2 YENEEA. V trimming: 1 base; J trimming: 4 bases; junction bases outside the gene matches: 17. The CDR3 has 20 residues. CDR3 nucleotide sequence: TGTGCCAGCAGCTTAGCCCGATTCCCGATCGGACTAGCGGGAATTTACGAGCAGTACTTC. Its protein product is CASSLARFPIGLAGIYEQYF. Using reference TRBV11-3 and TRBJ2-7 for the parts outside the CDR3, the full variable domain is EAGVVQSPRYKIIEKKQPVAFWCNPISGHNTLYWYLQNLGQGPELLIRYENEEAVDDSQLPKDRFSAERLKGVDSTLKIQPAELGDSAVYLCASSLARFPIGLAGIYEQYFGPGTRLTVT.

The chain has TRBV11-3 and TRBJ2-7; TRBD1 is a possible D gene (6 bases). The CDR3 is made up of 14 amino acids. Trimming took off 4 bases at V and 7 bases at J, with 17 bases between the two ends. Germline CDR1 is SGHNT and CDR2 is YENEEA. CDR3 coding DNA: TGTGCCAGCAGCTCTCAGGGGAGCAATCGGGAGCAGTACTTC. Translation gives CASSSQGSNREQYF.

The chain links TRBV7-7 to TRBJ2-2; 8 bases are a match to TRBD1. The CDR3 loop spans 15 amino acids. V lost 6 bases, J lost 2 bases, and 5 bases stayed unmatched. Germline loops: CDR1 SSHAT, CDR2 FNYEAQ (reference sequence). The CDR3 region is CASSAGTGNTGELFF. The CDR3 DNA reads TGTGCCAGCAGTGCCGGGACAGGAAACACCGGGGAGCTGTTTTTT.

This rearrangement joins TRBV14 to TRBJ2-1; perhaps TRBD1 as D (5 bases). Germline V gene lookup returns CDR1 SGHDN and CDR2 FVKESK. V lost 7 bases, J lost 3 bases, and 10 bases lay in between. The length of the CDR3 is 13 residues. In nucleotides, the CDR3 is TGTGCCAGCACCCCGCAGGGCTACAATGAGCAGTTCTTC. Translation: CASTPQGYNEQFF.

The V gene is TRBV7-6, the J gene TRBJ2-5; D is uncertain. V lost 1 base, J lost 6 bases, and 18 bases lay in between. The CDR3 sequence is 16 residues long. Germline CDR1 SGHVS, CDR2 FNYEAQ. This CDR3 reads CASSLVGGESRKTQYF. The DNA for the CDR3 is TGTGCCAGCAGCTTAGTGGGCGGAGAGAGTAGGAAGACCCAGTACTTC.

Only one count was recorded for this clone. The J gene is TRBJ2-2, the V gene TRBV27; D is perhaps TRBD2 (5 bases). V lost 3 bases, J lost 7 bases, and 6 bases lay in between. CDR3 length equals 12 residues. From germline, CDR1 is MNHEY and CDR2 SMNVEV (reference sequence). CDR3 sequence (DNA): TGTGCCAGCAGTTTGGCGGGCGGGGAGCTGTTTTTT. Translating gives CASSLAGGELFF.

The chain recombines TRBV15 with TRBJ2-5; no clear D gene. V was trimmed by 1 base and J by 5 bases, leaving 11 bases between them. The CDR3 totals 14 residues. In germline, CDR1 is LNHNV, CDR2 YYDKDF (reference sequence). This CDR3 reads CATSRVPVVETQYF. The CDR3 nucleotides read TGTGCCACCAGCAGAGTACCCGTGGTGGAGACCCAGTACTTC.

The CDR3 reads CASSGYSGANVLTF. CDR3 sequence (DNA): TGTGCCAGTAGTGGGTACTCTGGGGCCAACGTCCTGACTTTC. This sequence joins TRBV19 and TRBJ2-6; D ambiguous. V lost 5 bases and J 0 bases, leaving 5 bases between the germline ends. CDR1 and CDR2 (germline): LNHDA, SQIVND (reference sequence). The CDR3 is 14 residues long.

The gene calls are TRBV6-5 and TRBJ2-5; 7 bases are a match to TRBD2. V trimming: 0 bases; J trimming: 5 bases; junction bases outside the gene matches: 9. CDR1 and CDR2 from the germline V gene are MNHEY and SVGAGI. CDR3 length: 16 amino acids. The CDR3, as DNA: TGTGCCAGCAGTTACTCGGTGGGAGGGCCCTATGAGACCCAGTACTTC. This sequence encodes CASSYSVGGPYETQYF.

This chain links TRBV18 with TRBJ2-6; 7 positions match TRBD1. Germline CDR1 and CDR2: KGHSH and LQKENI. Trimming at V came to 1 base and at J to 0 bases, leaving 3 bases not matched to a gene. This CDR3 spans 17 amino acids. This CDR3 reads CASSPRNRGSGANVLTF. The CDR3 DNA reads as TGTGCCAGCTCACCACGAAACAGGGGCTCTGGGGCCAACGTCCTGACTTTC. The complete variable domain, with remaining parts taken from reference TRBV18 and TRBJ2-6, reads NAGVMQNPRHLVRRRGQEARLRCSPMKGHSHVYWYRQLPEEGLKFMVYLQKENIIDESGMPKERFSAEFPKEGPSILRIQQVVRGDSAAYFCASSPRNRGSGANVLTFGAGSRLTVL.

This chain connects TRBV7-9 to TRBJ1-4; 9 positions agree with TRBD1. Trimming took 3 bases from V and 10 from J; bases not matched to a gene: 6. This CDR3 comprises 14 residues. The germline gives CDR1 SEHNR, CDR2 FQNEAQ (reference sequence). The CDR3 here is CASSFGGTGRKLFF. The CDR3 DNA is TGTGCCAGCAGCTTCGGAGGGACAGGGAGAAAACTGTTTTTT.

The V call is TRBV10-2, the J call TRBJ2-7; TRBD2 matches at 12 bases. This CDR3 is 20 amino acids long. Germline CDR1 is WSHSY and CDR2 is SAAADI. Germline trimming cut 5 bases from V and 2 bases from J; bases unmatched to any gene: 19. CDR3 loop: CASSSMFWLAGGKSTYEQYF. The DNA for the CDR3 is TGCGCCAGCAGTTCAATGTTTTGGCTAGCGGGAGGGAAGAGCACCTACGAGCAGTACTTC.

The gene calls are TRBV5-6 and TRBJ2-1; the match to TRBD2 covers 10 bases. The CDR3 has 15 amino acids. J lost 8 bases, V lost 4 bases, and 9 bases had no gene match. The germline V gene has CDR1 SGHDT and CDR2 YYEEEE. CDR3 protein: CASSLTGSGGYEQFF. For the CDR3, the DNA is TGTGCCAGCAGCCTGACGGGTAGCGGGGGGTATGAGCAGTTCTTC.

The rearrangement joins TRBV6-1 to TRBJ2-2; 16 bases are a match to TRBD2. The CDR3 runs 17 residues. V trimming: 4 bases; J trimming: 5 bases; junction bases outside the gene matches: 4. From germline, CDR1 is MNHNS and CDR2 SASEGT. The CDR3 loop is CASSGGTSGRGTGELFF. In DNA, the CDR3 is TGTGCCAGCAGTGGAGGGACTAGCGGGAGGGGGACCGGGGAGCTGTTTTTT.

CDR3 residues: CASSQAGYGYTF. CDR3 nucleotides: TGTGCCAGCAGCCAGGCCGGATATGGCTACACCTTC. The chain joins TRBV14 to TRBJ1-2; D call uncertain. CDR3 length: 12 residues. Per germline, CDR1 SGHDN and CDR2 FVKESK. V lost 3 bases, J lost 5 bases, and 7 bases lay in between. The variable domain in full, completed from reference TRBV14 and TRBJ1-2, reads EAGVTQFPSHSVIEKGQTVTLRCDPISGHDNLYWYRRVMGKEIKFLLHFVKESKQDESGMPNNRFLAERTGGTYSTLKVQPAELEDSGVYFCASSQAGYGYTFGSGTRLTVV.

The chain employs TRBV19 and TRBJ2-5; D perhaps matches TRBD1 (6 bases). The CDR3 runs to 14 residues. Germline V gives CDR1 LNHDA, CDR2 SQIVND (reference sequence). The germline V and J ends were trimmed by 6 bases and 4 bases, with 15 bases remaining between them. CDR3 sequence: CASRLSGAGETQYF. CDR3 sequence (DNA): TGTGCCAGTAGACTCTCAGGGGCAGGAGAGACCCAGTACTTC.

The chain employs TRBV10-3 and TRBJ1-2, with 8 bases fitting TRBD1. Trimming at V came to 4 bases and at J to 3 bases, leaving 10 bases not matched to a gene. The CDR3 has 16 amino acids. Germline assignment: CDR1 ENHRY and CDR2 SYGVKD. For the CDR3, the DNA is TGTGCCATCAGTGCTACCCCGGACAGGGTAGACTATGGCTACACCTTC. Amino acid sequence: CAISATPDRVDYGYTF.

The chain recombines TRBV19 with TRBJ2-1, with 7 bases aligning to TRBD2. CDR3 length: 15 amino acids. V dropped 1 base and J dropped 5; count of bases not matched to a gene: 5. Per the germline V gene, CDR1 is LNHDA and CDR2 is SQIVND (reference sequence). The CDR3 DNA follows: TGTGCCAGTAGTATAGCGGGAGGTGGCCACAATGAGCAGTTCTTC. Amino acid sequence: CASSIAGGGHNEQFF.